This T cell receptor beta chain was identified in a study of beta chain features in type 1 diabetes. Study in general: Examined across all samples were roughly 100 million sorted cells. Study-wide findings and caveats: Type 1 diabetes patients had VDJ junctions that carried fewer insertions and more deletions. Researchers report that Type 1 diabetes patients had moderately but significantly shorter TCRB CDR3s across all four CD4+ subsets.

The purity of all sorted populations exceeded 98%. Concerning this clone: The target antigen is unknown.

Reverse transcribing all isolated RNA meant expressed TCRB transcripts were sequenced. Produced via immunoSEQ multiplex PCR; TCRdb's table is partial and in-frame only. Of around 650,000 clones detected, roughly an eighth appear once; the ten largest clones hold more than 0.1%. Trimming pared 0 bases from V and 0 bases from J, leaving 10 bases between. Germline V gives CDR1 SGDLS, CDR2 YYNGEE. This CDR3 is 16 amino acids long. The receptor was isolated from a man aged 25 to 40 with type 1 diabetes. The chain couples TRBV9 to TRBJ1-3; D is possibly TRBD1 (5 bases). Sample: naive CD4+ T cells from blood. CDR3 amino acids: CASSVAAGLSGNTIYF. The CDR3 DNA reads as TGTGCCAGCAGCGTAGCAGCAGGGCTCTCTGGAAACACCATATATTTT.